This TCR beta chain was retrieved from a study of T cell responses to AZD1222 COVID-19 vaccine. Sequencing used immunoSEQ multiplex PCR; TCRdb keeps in-frame clones, though not all of them. The sample holds 200,000 to 300,000 clones, about 92% seen once. This CDR3 is 13 amino acids long. Germline lookup yields CDR1 MNHEY and CDR2 SVGAGI. The V end was cut by 6 bases, the J end by 2 bases, with 11 bases between. The TCR was taken from an adult in good health. The rearrangement uses TRBV6-5 and TRBJ2-7, with D possibly TRBD1 on 6 matching bases. The source material was peripheral blood, sampled on day 0 of AZD1222 vaccination. The CDR3 reads CASRKRGTYEQYF. CDR3 sequence (DNA): TGTGCCAGCAGGAAGAGGGGGACCTACGAGCAGTACTTC.